These 31 T cell receptor beta chains were all obtained from the same sample, sequenced in a study of CD8 T cells in Susac syndrome. About 0.5 to 1 ug RNA was reverse transcribed with random hexamers. MiXCR, applied by TCRdb to the immunoSEQ multiplex PCR reads, yields one record per CDR3 protein. The sample yields about 52,000 distinct CDR3 sequences, around 93% seen once. Input material: CD8+ T cells from PBMCs. The receptors come from a human donor with multiple sclerosis.

This rearrangement joins TRBV7-9 to TRBJ1-2; 7 positions match TRBD1. V lost 1 base and J lost 6; bases outside the gene matches: 5. Germline-derived CDR1 and CDR2 are SEHNR and FQNEAQ (reference sequence). The CDR3 consists of 14 residues. The DNA of the CDR3 is TGTGCCAGCAGCTTAGATCCAGGGGGTCATGGCTACACCTTC. Translating it yields CASSLDPGGHGYTF.

This clonotype was detected only once. The V and J genes are TRBV28 and TRBJ2-7, with 8 bases identical to TRBD2. The CDR3 consists of 14 residues. The germline V gene has CDR1 MDHEN and CDR2 SYDVKM. J was trimmed by 2 bases and V by 7 bases; bases with no gene match: 7. CDR3: CASTYAGGTYEQYF. The CDR3, as DNA: TGTGCCAGCACTTACGCGGGGGGCACCTACGAGCAGTACTTC.

The chain has TRBV4-3 and TRBJ2-3, with D unclear. V dropped 4 bases and J dropped 6 bases, with 14 bases sitting between them. From germline, CDR1 is LGHNA and CDR2 YSLEER. CDR3 length: 14 residues. CDR3 protein: CASSRTWVLDTQYF. CDR3 DNA: TGCGCCAGCAGCCGGACGTGGGTCCTTGATACGCAGTATTTT.

This chain connects TRBV7-2 to TRBJ2-7, with D unclear. CDR3 length equals 13 residues. Between the trimmed V and J ends, which lost 5 bases and 7 bases, there was a span of 15 bases. Per germline, CDR1 SGHTA and CDR2 FQGNSA. CDR3 loop: CASSAVVGREQYF. The CDR3 DNA reads TGTGCCAGCAGCGCCGTTGTGGGCAGGGAGCAGTACTTC. The variable domain in full, with the rest retrieved from reference TRBV7-2 and TRBJ2-7, is GAGVSQSPSNKVTEKGKDVELRCDPISGHTALYWYRQSLGQGLEFLIYFQGNSAPDKSGLPSDRFSAERTGGSVSTLTIQRTQQEDSAVYLCASSAVVGREQYFGPGTRLTVT.

The rearrangement joins TRBV2 to TRBJ2-7; 9 nucleotides agree with TRBD1. After removal of 6 bases from V and 0 bases from J, the junction contained 12 bases not matched to a gene. The CDR3 runs 17 residues. CDR1 is SNHLY, CDR2 FYNNEI, per germline. This CDR3 is CASRENIGTGNSYEQYF. CDR3 nucleotide sequence: TGTGCCAGCAGAGAAAATATCGGGACAGGGAACTCCTACGAGCAGTACTTC.

The chain links TRBV10-2 to TRBJ2-7, with D tentatively TRBD2 (7 bases). In germline, CDR1 is WSHSY, CDR2 SAAADI. The CDR3 consists of 15 residues. Deletions cut 0 bases from V and 5 bases from J, with 14 bases between. CDR3 loop: CASSESEGGPDEQYF. CDR3 DNA sequence: TGCGCCAGCAGTGAGTCGGAGGGGGGGCCTGACGAGCAGTACTTC.

The chain is built from TRBV7-9 and TRBJ1-2, with 7 bases fitting TRBD1. Germline trimming cut 5 bases from V and 1 base from J; bases unmatched to any gene: 16. Germline V gene sequence: CDR1 SEHNR, CDR2 FQNEAQ (reference sequence). This CDR3 is built from 18 residues. Written as DNA, the CDR3 is TGTGCCAGCAGCACGAATCCGGCCACCGGGACAGATAACTATGGCTACACCTTC. Translated: CASSTNPATGTDNYGYTF.

The chain joins TRBV5-6 to TRBJ2-2; 13 nucleotides agree with TRBD2. The CDR3 covers 20 residues. V shed 0 bases, J shed 5 bases, and the junction held 13 bases outside the gene matches. Germline assignment: CDR1 SGHDT and CDR2 YYEEEE. The CDR3 DNA follows: TGTGCCAGCAGCTTGGAGTTTACTAGCGGGGGGGCCGGTCCAACCGGGGAGCTGTTTTTT. It yields the protein CASSLEFTSGGAGPTGELFF. Combining the CDR3 with reference TRBV5-6 and TRBJ2-2 gives the whole variable domain DAGVTQSPTHLIKTRGQQVTLRCSPKSGHDTVSWYQQALGQGPQFIFQYYEEEERQRGNFPDRFSGHQFPNYSSELNVNALLLGDSALYLCASSLEFTSGGAGPTGELFFGEGSRLTVL.

V is TRBV7-9 and J is TRBJ2-3; 11 bases align to TRBD1. The trim removed 6 bases at V and 4 bases at J, leaving 6 bases unmatched. This CDR3 is 15 amino acids long. Per germline, CDR1 SEHNR and CDR2 FQNEAQ (reference sequence). The CDR3: CASSFRDRGADTQYF. Written as DNA, the CDR3 is TGTGCCAGCAGTTTCCGGGACAGGGGGGCAGATACGCAGTATTTT.

This chain joins TRBV7-9 and TRBJ2-7; either TRBD1 or TRBD2 may fit D (6 bases each). The CDR3 is 12 residues long. Per the germline V gene, CDR1 is SEHNR and CDR2 is FQNEAQ (reference sequence). With 5 bases removed from V and 5 bases from J, the gap between germline ends came to 10 bases. CDR3 sequence: CASSQEGDEQYF. CDR3 nucleotide sequence: TGTGCCAGCAGCCAGGAGGGGGACGAGCAGTACTTC.

The chain carries TRBV29-1 and TRBJ1-1; D not resolved. CDR3 length equals 16 residues. Per germline, CDR1 SQVTM and CDR2 ANQGSEA. V was shortened by 7 bases and J by 0 bases, with 21 bases between the two germline ends. The CDR3 nucleotides read TGCAGCGCCGGTTGGTTGCCGGGCACAGTGAACACTGAAGCTTTCTTT. Protein product: CSAGWLPGTVNTEAFF. Filled out from reference TRBV29-1 and TRBJ1-1, the complete variable domain reads SAVISQKPSRDICQRGTSLTIQCQVDSQVTMMFWYRQQPGQSLTLIATANQGSEATYESGFVIDKFPISRPNLTFSTLTVSNMSPEDSSIYLCSAGWLPGTVNTEAFFGQGTRLTVV.

The genes are TRBV30 and TRBJ2-2; D uncertain. Germline V gives CDR1 GTSNPN, CDR2 SVGIG (reference sequence). The germline V and J ends were trimmed by 3 bases and 4 bases, with 3 bases remaining between them. This CDR3 is 11 amino acids long. CDR3 in amino acids: CAWSPTGELFF. CDR3 DNA: TGTGCCTGGAGCCCCACCGGGGAGCTGTTTTTT.

The V and J genes are TRBV5-5 and TRBJ2-7; TRBD2 matches at 11 bases. Germline V gene lookup returns CDR1 SGHKS and CDR2 YYEKEE (reference sequence). J lost 1 base, V lost 4 bases, and 10 bases had no gene match. The CDR3 length is 17 residues. CDR3 protein: CASSPGRTSGRSYEQYF. For the CDR3, the DNA is TGTGCCAGCAGCCCAGGACGGACTAGCGGGCGTTCCTACGAGCAGTACTTC.

CDR3 region: CASSTTPKAHGYTF. CDR3 bases: TGTGCCAGCAGCACGACCCCGAAGGCCCATGGCTACACCTTC. The chain is built from TRBV6-4 and TRBJ1-2; the D is unclear. The V and J ends lost 6 bases and 6 bases respectively, with 17 bases between them. The CDR3 extends over 14 amino acids. Germline V lookup: CDR1 MRHNA, CDR2 SNTAGT.

The V call is TRBV10-1, the J call TRBJ1-2; D not resolved. This CDR3 has 13 amino acids. Germline V gene data show CDR1 as WNHNN and CDR2 as SYGVQD (reference sequence). Trimming cost V 2 bases and J 5 bases, with 9 bases left between them. CDR3 in DNA: TGCGCCAGCAGTGAGAACCCGGCGTATGGCTACACCTTC. Translation: CASSENPAYGYTF.

The V and J genes are TRBV28 and TRBJ2-3; D possibly corresponds to TRBD1 (6 bases). The CDR3 loop spans 15 amino acids. V gave up 5 bases and J gave up 4 bases, with 16 bases separating them. CDR1 and CDR2 from the germline V gene are MDHEN and SYDVKM. The CDR3 region has the DNA TGTGCCAGCAGTGCTTTGCTGGGGGCGGCAGATACGCAGTATTTT. It translates to CASSALLGAADTQYF.

This chain links TRBV28 with TRBJ2-3; D ambiguous. The CDR3 length is 14 residues. V gave up 5 bases and J gave up 1 base, with 10 bases separating them. Germline V gives CDR1 MDHEN, CDR2 SYDVKM. Here the CDR3 reads CASSPFQGTDTQYF. CDR3 bases: TGTGCCAGCAGTCCCTTTCAAGGCACAGATACGCAGTATTTT.

CDR3 coding DNA: TGTGCCAGCAGATGGGGTCAGGGGGCGAATCAGCCCCAGCATTTT. Its translation: CASRWGQGANQPQHF. The chain joins TRBV27 to TRBJ1-5; 8 bases align to TRBD1. The CDR3 has 15 residues. The germline CDR1 and CDR2 sequences are MNHEY and SMNVEV (reference sequence). Trimming at V came to 6 bases and at J to 4 bases, leaving 8 bases not matched to a gene.

The gene calls are TRBV9 and TRBJ2-3; D may correspond to TRBD1 or TRBD2 (5 bases each). The CDR3 totals 15 residues. Germline lookup yields CDR1 SGDLS and CDR2 YYNGEE. The V gene lost 0 bases and the J gene lost 2 bases, with 10 bases spanning the gap. For the CDR3, the DNA is TGTGCCAGCAGCGTAGAGGGGACCCACACAGATACGCAGTATTTT. This sequence encodes CASSVEGTHTDTQYF.

This clonotype was picked up one time. The chain couples TRBV5-1 to TRBJ1-5, with D possibly being TRBD1 (6 bases). V lost 4 bases to trimming and J lost 6 bases, with 17 bases between them. The CDR3 spans 15 residues. Germline CDR1 SGHRS, CDR2 YFSETQ. The CDR3 DNA follows: TGCGCCAGCAGCGAGGACCGACAGGCCGGTCAGCCCCAGCATTTT. It yields the protein CASSEDRQAGQPQHF.

This chain connects TRBV20-1 to TRBJ2-3; D not resolved. V was pared by 3 bases and J by 0 bases, with 7 bases between. CDR1 and CDR2 from the germline V gene are DFQATT and SNEGSKA (reference sequence). This CDR3 comprises 13 residues. CDR3 bases: TGCAGTGCTAGCGTTTCTAGCACAGATACGCAGTATTTT. Residues: CSASVSSTDTQYF.

The rearrangement uses TRBV7-9 and TRBJ1-1; no reliable D call. V was trimmed by 7 bases and J by 11 bases, leaving 5 bases between them. The V gene's germline CDR1 is SEHNR and CDR2 FQNEAQ (reference sequence). The CDR3 is 8 amino acids. The CDR3: CASNLAFF. The DNA of the CDR3 is TGTGCCAGCAATTTGGCTTTCTTT.

The chain has TRBV9 and TRBJ2-3; D not resolved. V was pared by 3 bases and J by 2 bases, with 16 bases between. CDR3 length equals 16 residues. Germline loops: CDR1 SGDLS, CDR2 YYNGEE. The CDR3 here is CASSATSSPFTDTQYF. CDR3 nucleotides: TGTGCCAGCAGCGCCACCAGTTCCCCGTTCACAGATACGCAGTATTTT.

The rearrangement joins TRBV6-5 to TRBJ1-2, with D unclear. The germline CDR1 and CDR2 sequences are MNHEY and SVGAGI. The CDR3 is 12 amino acids. Trimming cost V 4 bases and J 0 bases, with 3 bases left between them. The DNA of the CDR3 is TGTGCCAGCAGTTCCCCTAACTATGGCTACACCTTC. As protein: CASSSPNYGYTF.

The chain's CDR3 is CASSFSYGTSGREQFF. The CDR3 DNA is TGTGCCAGCAGCTTCTCCTACGGGACTAGCGGTCGCGAGCAGTTCTTC. The gene calls are TRBV13 and TRBJ2-1, with 11 bases that match TRBD2. Germline CDR1 PRHDT, CDR2 FYEKMQ (reference sequence). The CDR3 has 16 residues. Germline trimming cut 3 bases from V and 10 bases from J; bases unmatched to any gene: 11.

The chain carries TRBV7-9 and TRBJ2-3; no definite D call. Germline CDR1 and CDR2: SEHNR and FQNEAQ (reference sequence). V was trimmed by 5 bases and J by 3 bases, leaving 9 bases between them. The CDR3 is 13 residues long. This CDR3 is CASSAASTDTQYF. The CDR3 region has the DNA TGTGCCAGCAGCGCGGCCTCGACAGATACGCAGTATTTT.

The gene calls are TRBV20-1 and TRBJ1-5; 7 bases are shared with TRBD1. CDR3 length: 15 residues. In germline, CDR1 is DFQATT, CDR2 SNEGSKA (reference sequence). The J segment lost 0 bases and the V segment lost 3 bases, leaving 5 bases of the junction unmatched. CDR3 nucleotides: TGCAGTGCTAGCCGGGACAGAAATAGCAATCAGCCCCAGCATTTT. Translation: CSASRDRNSNQPQHF.

The chain links TRBV27 to TRBJ1-6, with D tentatively TRBD1 (5 bases). The germline gives CDR1 MNHEY, CDR2 SMNVEV (reference sequence). This CDR3 contains 15 residues. V was cut by 4 bases and J by 1 base, with 8 bases left in between. The DNA for the CDR3 is TGTGCCAGCAGTTCAGGGTTATCCTATAATTCACCCCTCCACTTT. Protein sequence: CASSSGLSYNSPLHF.

V is TRBV25-1 and J is TRBJ1-1; a possible D gene is TRBD1 (5 bases). The V end was cut by 4 bases, the J end by 0 bases, with 18 bases between. The CDR3 has 17 amino acids. Germline V gene sequence: CDR1 MGHDK, CDR2 SYGVNS. The CDR3 region has the DNA TGTGCCAGCAGTGTACGCAGGGTGTTGGGGGTGAACACTGAAGCTTTCTTT. It encodes CASSVRRVLGVNTEAFF.

The rearrangement links TRBV7-9 to TRBJ2-1; perhaps TRBD2 as D (6 bases). This CDR3 is built from 16 residues. The germline gives CDR1 SEHNR, CDR2 FQNEAQ (reference sequence). V was shortened by 3 bases and J by 6 bases, with 18 bases between the two germline ends. The CDR3 loop reads CASSLGGAVGRNEQFF. The CDR3 DNA is TGTGCCAGCAGCTTGGGAGGAGCGGTGGGGCGCAATGAGCAGTTCTTC.

V usage is TRBV11-2 and J usage is TRBJ2-3; D might be TRBD1 (5 bases). Germline-derived CDR1 and CDR2 are SGHAT and FQNNGV. This CDR3 region has 15 residues. With 5 bases removed from V and 3 bases from J, the gap between germline ends came to 15 bases. In DNA, the CDR3 is TGTGCCAGCAGCATCCTCGTGGGGCAGACAGATACGCAGTATTTT. Its protein is CASSILVGQTDTQYF. Full variable domain (remainder filled in from reference TRBV11-2 and TRBJ2-3): EAGVAQSPRYKIIEKRQSVAFWCNPISGHATLYWYQQILGQGPKLLIQFQNNGVVDDSQLPKDRFSAERLKGVDSTLKIQPAKLEDSAVYLCASSILVGQTDTQYFGPGTRLTVL.